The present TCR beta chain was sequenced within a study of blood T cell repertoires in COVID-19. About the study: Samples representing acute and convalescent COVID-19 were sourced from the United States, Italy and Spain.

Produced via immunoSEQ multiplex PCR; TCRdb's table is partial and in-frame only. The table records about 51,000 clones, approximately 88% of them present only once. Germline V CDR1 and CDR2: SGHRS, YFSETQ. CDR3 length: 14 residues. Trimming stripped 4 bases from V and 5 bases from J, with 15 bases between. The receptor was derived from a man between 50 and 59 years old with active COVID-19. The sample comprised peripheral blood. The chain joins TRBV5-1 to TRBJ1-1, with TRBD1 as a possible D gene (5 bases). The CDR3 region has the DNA TGCGCCAGCAGCACAAAGACAGACTCAACTGAAGCTTTCTTT. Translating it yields CASSTKTDSTEAFF. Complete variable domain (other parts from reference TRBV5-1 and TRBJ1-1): KAGVTQTPRYLIKTRGQQVTLSCSPISGHRSVSWYQQTPGQGLQFLFEYFSETQRNKGNFPGRFSGRQFSNSRSEMNVSTLELGDSALYLCASSTKTDSTEAFFGQGTRLTVV.